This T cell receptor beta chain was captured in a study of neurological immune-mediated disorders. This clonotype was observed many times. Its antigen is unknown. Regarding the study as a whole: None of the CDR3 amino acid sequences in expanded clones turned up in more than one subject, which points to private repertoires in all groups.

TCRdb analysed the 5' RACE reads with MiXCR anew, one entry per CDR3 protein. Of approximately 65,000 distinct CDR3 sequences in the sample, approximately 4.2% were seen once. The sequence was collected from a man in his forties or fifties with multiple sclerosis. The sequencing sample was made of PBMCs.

The CDR3 region has the DNA TGCGCCAGCAGATCGGGACTAGCGGGCGCAGATACGCAGTATTTT. Protein: CASRSGLAGADTQYF. The chain uses TRBV5-1 and TRBJ2-3, with 12 bases that match TRBD2. The CDR3 runs to 15 residues. V was clipped by 5 bases and J by 4 bases; unmatched bases: 5. Germline V gene sequence: CDR1 SGHRS, CDR2 YFSETQ.